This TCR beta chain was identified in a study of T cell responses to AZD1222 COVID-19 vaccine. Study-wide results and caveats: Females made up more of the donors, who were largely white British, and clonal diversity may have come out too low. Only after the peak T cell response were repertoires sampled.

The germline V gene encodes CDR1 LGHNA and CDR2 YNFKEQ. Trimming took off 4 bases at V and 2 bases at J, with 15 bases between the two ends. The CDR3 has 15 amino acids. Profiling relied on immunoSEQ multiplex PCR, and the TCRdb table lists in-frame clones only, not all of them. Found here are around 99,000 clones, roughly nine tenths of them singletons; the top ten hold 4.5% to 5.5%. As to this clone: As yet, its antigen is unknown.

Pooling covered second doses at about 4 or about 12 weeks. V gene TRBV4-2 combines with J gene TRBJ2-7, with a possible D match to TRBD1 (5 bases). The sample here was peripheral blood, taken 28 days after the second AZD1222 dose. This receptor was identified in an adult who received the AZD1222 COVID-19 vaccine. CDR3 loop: CASSPALRGTYEQYF. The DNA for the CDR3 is TGTGCCAGCAGCCCCGCGCTTAGGGGCACCTACGAGCAGTACTTC.